The text below deals with one T cell receptor (beta chain). Its specificity is unknown. The sample comes from a study of somatic mutations in cytotoxic T cells in rheumatoid arthritis. Study-level findings and limits: The top CD8+ clone topped 20% of CD8+ cells in about an eighth of the roughly 60 patients. It was found that CD8+ T-cell clonality in rheumatoid arthritis patients did not differ significantly from that in age-matched healthy controls. Only rheumatoid arthritis patients, not healthy controls, showed CD8+ clonality increasing with age.

Sequencing was performed with immunoSEQ multiplex PCR; in TCRdb, only in-frame clones are kept and a portion is missing. The data contain about 36,000 clones, 84% of them singletons. Germline loops: CDR1 MGHRA, CDR2 YSYEKL. Trimming removed 6 bases from V and 2 bases from J, with 13 bases in between. The CDR3 is made up of 15 amino acids. This TCR derives from a man aged 40-49 years in good health. The chain joins TRBV4-1 to TRBJ1-4, with D maybe TRBD1 (5 bases). Sequenced sample: CD8+ T cells sorted from blood. The CDR3, as DNA: TGCGCCAGCAGTCGCATGGGGGGGACTAATGAAAAACTGTTTTTT. This translates into CASSRMGGTNEKLFF.